Each of the 3 T cell receptor beta chains below was sequenced from the same sample in a study of early T cells in non-severe SARS-CoV-2 infection. In TCRdb, the 5' RACE reads were re-called with MiXCR into one record per CDR3 protein. Of roughly 81,000 distinct CDR3 sequences listed, more than 5% are singletons. The specimen sequenced was whole blood. Receptors were obtained from an adult who was a healthcare worker with PCR-confirmed SARS-CoV-2 infection or an uninfected control (not recorded which).

This clonotype was counted a few times. The rearrangement joins TRBV24-1 to TRBJ2-1, with 8 nucleotides matching TRBD2. Losses at the gene ends were 5 bases for V and 3 bases for J; bases not matched to a gene: 2. The CDR3 sequence is 14 residues long. Germline V gene data show CDR1 as KGHDR and CDR2 as SFDVKD. CDR3 protein: CATSGLALYNEQFF. CDR3 nucleotide sequence: TGTGCCACCAGTGGACTAGCGCTCTACAATGAGCAGTTCTTC.

This clonotype was recorded a few times. V is TRBV18 and J is TRBJ2-2; no definite D call. V was clipped by 3 bases and J by 4 bases, with 6 bases between them. Germline V CDR1 and CDR2: KGHSH, LQKENI. There are 13 residues in the CDR3. The chain's CDR3 is CASSPVPTGELFF. The CDR3 bases are TGTGCCAGCTCACCCGTTCCCACCGGGGAGCTGTTTTTT.

V usage is TRBV28 and J usage is TRBJ2-7; tentatively, D is TRBD1 (7 bases). The CDR3 runs 12 residues. Germline values: CDR1 MDHEN, CDR2 SYDVKM. V shed 5 bases and J shed 5 bases, with 10 bases lying between them. CDR3 nucleotides: TGTGCCAGCAGTATCAGGGGGGACGAGCAGTACTTC. It translates to CASSIRGDEQYF.